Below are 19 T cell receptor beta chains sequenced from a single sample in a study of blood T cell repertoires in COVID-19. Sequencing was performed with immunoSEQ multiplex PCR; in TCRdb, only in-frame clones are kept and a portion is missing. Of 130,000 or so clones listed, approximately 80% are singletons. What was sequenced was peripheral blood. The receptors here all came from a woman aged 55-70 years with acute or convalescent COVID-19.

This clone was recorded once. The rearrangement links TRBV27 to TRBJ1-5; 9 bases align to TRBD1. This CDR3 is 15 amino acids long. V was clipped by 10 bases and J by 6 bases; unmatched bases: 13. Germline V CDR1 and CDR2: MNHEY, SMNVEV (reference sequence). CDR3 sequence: CATRDRALTGQPQHF. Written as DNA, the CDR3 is TGTGCCACCCGGGACAGGGCATTAACGGGTCAGCCCCAGCATTTT.

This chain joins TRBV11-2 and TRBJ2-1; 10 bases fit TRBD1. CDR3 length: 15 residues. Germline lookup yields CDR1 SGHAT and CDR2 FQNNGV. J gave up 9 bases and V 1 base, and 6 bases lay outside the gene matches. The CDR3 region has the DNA TGTGCCAGCAGCTTAGTCCCACGGACAGGGGGTGAGCAGTTCTTC. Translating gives CASSLVPRTGGEQFF.

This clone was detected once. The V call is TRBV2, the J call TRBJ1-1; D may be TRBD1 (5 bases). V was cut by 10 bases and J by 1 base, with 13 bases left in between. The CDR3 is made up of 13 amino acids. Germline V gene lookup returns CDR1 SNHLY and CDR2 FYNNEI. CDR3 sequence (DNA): TGTGCCACCTCAACCCAGGGGAACACTGAAGCTTTCTTT. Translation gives CATSTQGNTEAFF.

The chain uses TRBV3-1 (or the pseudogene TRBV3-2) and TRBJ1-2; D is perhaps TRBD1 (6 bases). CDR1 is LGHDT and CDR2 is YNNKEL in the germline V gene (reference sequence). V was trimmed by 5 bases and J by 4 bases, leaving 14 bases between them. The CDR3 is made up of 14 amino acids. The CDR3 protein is CASSGAGDLYGYTF. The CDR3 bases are TGTGCCAGCAGCGGGGCAGGGGACCTCTATGGCTACACCTTC.

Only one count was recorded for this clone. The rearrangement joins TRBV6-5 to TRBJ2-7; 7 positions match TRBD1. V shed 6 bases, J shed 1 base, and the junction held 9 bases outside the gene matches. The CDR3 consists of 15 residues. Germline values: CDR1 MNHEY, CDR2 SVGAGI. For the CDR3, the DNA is TGTGCCAGCAGCACCGGGACAGTCTTATCCTACGAGCAGTACGTC. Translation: CASSTGTVLSYEQYV.

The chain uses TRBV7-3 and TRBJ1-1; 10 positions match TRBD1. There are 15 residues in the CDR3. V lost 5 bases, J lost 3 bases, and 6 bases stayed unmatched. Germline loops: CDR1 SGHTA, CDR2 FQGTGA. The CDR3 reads CASSLRQGADTEAFF. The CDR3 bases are TGTGCCAGCAGCCTCCGACAGGGGGCCGACACTGAAGCTTTCTTT.

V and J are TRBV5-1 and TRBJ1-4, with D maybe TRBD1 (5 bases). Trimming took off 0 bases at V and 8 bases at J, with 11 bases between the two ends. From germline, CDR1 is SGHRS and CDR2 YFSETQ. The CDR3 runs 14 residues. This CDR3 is CASSLGGAEEKLFF. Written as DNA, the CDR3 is TGCGCCAGCAGCTTGGGGGGCGCGGAAGAAAAACTGTTTTTT. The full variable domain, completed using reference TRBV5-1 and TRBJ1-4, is KAGVTQTPRYLIKTRGQQVTLSCSPISGHRSVSWYQQTPGQGLQFLFEYFSETQRNKGNFPGRFSGRQFSNSRSEMNVSTLELGDSALYLCASSLGGAEEKLFFGSGTQLSVL.

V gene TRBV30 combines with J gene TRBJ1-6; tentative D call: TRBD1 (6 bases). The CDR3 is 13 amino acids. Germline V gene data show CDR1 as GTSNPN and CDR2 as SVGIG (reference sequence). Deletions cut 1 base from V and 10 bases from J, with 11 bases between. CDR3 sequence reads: CAWSEGQWSPLHF. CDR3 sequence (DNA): TGTGCCTGGAGTGAAGGACAGTGGTCACCCCTCCACTTT.

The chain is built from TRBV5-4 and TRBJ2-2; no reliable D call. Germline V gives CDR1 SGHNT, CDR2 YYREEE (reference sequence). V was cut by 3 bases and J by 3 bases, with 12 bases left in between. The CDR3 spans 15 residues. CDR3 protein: CASSSHYTYTGELFF. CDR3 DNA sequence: TGTGCCAGCAGCTCTCACTACACCTACACCGGGGAGCTGTTTTTT.

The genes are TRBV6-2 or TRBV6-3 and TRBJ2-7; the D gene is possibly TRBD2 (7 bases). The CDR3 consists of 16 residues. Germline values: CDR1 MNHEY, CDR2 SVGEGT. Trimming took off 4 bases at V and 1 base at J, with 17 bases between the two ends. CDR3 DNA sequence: TGTGCCAGCAGTTGGAGGGGGGGACGACAGTCCTACGAGCAGTACTTC. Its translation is CASSWRGGRQSYEQYF.

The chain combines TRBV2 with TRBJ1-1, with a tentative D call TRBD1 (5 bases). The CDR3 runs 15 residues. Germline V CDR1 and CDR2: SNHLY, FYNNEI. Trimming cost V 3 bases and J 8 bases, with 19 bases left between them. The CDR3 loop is CASSEARVVRREAFF. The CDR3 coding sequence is TGTGCCAGCAGTGAGGCCAGGGTGGTCCGTAGAGAAGCTTTCTTT.

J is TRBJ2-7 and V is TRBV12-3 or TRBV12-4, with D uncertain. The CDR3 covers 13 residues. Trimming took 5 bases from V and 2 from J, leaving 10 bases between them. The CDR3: CASSLTGAYEQYF. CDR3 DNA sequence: TGTGCCAGCAGTCTCACTGGAGCCTACGAGCAGTACTTC.

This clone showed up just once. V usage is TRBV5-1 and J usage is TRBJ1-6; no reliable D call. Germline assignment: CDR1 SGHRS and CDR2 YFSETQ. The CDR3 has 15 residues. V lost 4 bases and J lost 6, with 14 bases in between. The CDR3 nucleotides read TGCGCCAGCAGCCCATTCGGGAGGGTTAATTCACCCCTCCACTTT. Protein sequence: CASSPFGRVNSPLHF. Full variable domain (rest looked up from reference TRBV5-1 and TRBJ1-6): KAGVTQTPRYLIKTRGQQVTLSCSPISGHRSVSWYQQTPGQGLQFLFEYFSETQRNKGNFPGRFSGRQFSNSRSEMNVSTLELGDSALYLCASSPFGRVNSPLHFGNGTRLTVT.

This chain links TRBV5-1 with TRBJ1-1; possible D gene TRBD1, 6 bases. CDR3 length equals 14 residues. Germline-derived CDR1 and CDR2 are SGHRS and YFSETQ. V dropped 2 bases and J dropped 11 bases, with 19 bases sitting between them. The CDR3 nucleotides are TGCGCCAGCAGCTTTGGGGGCGCCCAGTATCCGGCTTTCTTT. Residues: CASSFGGAQYPAFF. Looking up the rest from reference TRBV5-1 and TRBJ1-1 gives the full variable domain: KAGVTQTPRYLIKTRGQQVTLSCSPISGHRSVSWYQQTPGQGLQFLFEYFSETQRNKGNFPGRFSGRQFSNSRSEMNVSTLELGDSALYLCASSFGGAQYPAFFGQGTRLTVV.

The CDR3: CASRPDRNQPQHF. The CDR3 region has the DNA TGTGCCAGCAGACCTGACAGAAATCAGCCCCAGCATTTT. The chain recombines TRBV2 with TRBJ1-5; tentatively, D is TRBD1 (5 bases). This CDR3 is built from 13 residues. V was clipped by 6 bases and J by 4 bases, with 10 bases between them. CDR1 SNHLY and CDR2 FYNNEI come from the germline V gene.

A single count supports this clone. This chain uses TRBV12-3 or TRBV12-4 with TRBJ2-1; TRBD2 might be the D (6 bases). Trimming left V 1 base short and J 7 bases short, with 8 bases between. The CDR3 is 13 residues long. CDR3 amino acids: CASSLGRGNEQFF. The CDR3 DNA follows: TGTGCCAGCAGTTTAGGGAGGGGAAATGAGCAGTTCTTC.

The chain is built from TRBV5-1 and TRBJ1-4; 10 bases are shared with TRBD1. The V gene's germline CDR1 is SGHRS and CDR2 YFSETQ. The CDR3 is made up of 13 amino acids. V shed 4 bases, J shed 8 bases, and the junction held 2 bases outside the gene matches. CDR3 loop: CASSRDRGEKLFF. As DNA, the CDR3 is TGCGCCAGCAGCCGGGACAGGGGAGAAAAACTGTTTTTT.

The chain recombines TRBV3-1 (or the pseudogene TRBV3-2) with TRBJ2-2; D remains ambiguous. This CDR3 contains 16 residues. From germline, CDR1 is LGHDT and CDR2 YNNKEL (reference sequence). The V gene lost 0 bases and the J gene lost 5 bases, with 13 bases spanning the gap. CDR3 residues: CASSQEHRGRTGELFF. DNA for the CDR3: TGTGCCAGCAGCCAAGAACACCGAGGCCGAACCGGGGAGCTGTTTTTT.

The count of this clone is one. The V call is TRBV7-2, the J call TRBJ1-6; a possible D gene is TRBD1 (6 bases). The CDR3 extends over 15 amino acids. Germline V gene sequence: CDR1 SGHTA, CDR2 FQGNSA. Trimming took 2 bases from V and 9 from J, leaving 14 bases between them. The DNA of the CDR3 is TGTGCCAGCAGCTTACGGAGGGGGGGAGTTTCACCCCTCCACTTT. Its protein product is CASSLRRGGVSPLHF.